These T cell receptor beta chains were read from a single sample in a study of cytomegalovirus exposure and HLA in healthy donors. Assay used: immunoSEQ multiplex PCR; TCRdb lists only in-frame clones, some missing. The table lists roughly 330,000 clones, approximately 86% of them singletons. Material: PBMCs. These receptor sequences come from a woman younger than 45 in good health and CMV-seropositive. Both conserved end residues are part of each CDR3. The D gene is left open where the match is weak. Expanded clones are given a class, and other clones once, few, many or no size at all.

>TRBV27|TRBJ2-7|16|-|-
CASSLGSFQGAYEQYF
TGTGCCAGCAGTTTAGGGTCGTTCCAGGGCGCCTACGAGCAGTACTTC
>TRBV5-4|TRBJ2-2|15|-|-
CASSLEGPNTGELFF
TGTGCCAGCAGCTTAGAGGGACCGAACACCGGGGAGCTGTTTTTT
>TRBV19|TRBJ2-7|14|-|TRBD1
CASVRGGQGSEQYF
TGTGCCAGTGTTAGGGGGGGACAGGGGAGCGAGCAGTACTTC
>TRBV29-1|TRBJ1-1|13|-|-
CSVEGVANTEAFF
TGCAGCGTTGAAGGGGTGGCGAACACTGAAGCTTTCTTT
>TRBV30|TRBJ2-2|14|-|-
CAWGGTPNTGELFF
TGTGCCTGGGGCGGGACCCCTAACACCGGGGAGCTGTTTTTT
>TRBV11-1|TRBJ2-7|14|few|TRBD1
CASSATGGSYEQYF
TGTGCCAGCAGCGCAACAGGGGGGTCCTACGAGCAGTACTTC
>TRBV25-1|TRBJ1-2|13|-|-
CASSLRSNYGYTF
TGTGCCAGCAGTTTGAGAAGTAACTATGGCTACACCTTC
>TRBV5-8|TRBJ1-1|14|-|-
CASSKLKGGTEAFF
TGTGCCAGCAGCAAACTTAAAGGGGGGACTGAAGCTTTCTTT
>TRBV30|TRBJ2-7|16|-|TRBD2
CAWSVTLAGASYEQYF
TGTGCCTGGAGTGTGACCCTAGCGGGGGCCTCTTACGAGCAGTACTTC
>TRBV19|TRBJ2-1|15|-|-
CASSKYGSSYNEQFF
TGTGCCAGTAGTAAGTACGGGAGCTCCTACAATGAGCAGTTCTTC
>TRBV5-1|TRBJ2-7|14|-|-
CASSWTGDRPEQYF
TGCGCCAGCAGCTGGACCGGAGACAGGCCAGAGCAGTACTTC
>TRBV5-1|TRBJ2-7|12|-|-
CASSPASYEQYF
TGCGCCAGCAGCCCGGCTTCCTACGAGCAGTACTTC
>TRBV14|TRBJ2-3|16|-|-
CASSQDLQTRTDTQYF
TGTGCCAGCAGCCAAGATCTACAGACCCGCACAGATACGCAGTATTTT
>TRBV28|TRBJ2-1|16|once|TRBD1
CASSHGGTGWPNEQFF
TGTGCCAGCAGTCACGGAGGGACAGGGTGGCCCAATGAGCAGTTCTTC
>TRBV7-2|TRBJ2-7|19|-|-
CASSSRLKGYRERSYEQYF
TGTGCCAGCAGCTCAAGACTGAAAGGGTATCGCGAACGGTCCTACGAGCAGTACTTC
>TRBV6-1|TRBJ1-4|15|-|TRBD1
CASSGRQGRNEKLFF
TGTGCCAGCAGTGGGCGACAGGGGAGGAATGAAAAACTGTTTTTT
>TRBV11-1|TRBJ2-1|15|-|-
CASSIEGPSYNEQFF
TGTGCCAGCAGCATCGAAGGACCCTCCTACAATGAGCAGTTCTTC
>TRBV7-3|TRBJ2-6|16|-|TRBD1
CASSPTGGSGANVLTF
TGTGCCAGCAGCCCCACAGGGGGCTCTGGGGCCAACGTCCTGACTTTC
>TRBV29-1|TRBJ2-1|14|-|-
CSVVPKTAYNEQFF
TGCAGCGTTGTCCCCAAGACAGCTTACAATGAGCAGTTCTTC
>TRBV30|TRBJ2-1|14|-|TRBD2
CAWRAGGRLFEQFF
TGTGCCTGGAGGGCGGGAGGAAGACTGTTTGAGCAGTTCTTC
>TRBV2|TRBJ2-2|15|-|-
CASKVDIPYTGELFF
TGTGCCAGCAAGGTGGACATCCCTTACACCGGGGAGCTGTTTTTT
>TRBV7-9|TRBJ2-5|13|-|-
CASSLAPLETQYF
TGTGCCAGCAGCTTAGCACCCCTGGAGACCCAGTACTTC
>TRBV5-4|TRBJ2-7|16|-|TRBD2
CASSLFPSGTYYEQYF
TGTGCCAGCAGCTTGTTTCCTAGCGGGACCTACTACGAGCAGTACTTC